The TCR beta chain under discussion was sequenced for a study of cytomegalovirus exposure and HLA in healthy donors. Study findings and constraints: According to a later analysis, most TCR beta chains associated with CMV appeared HLA-restricted.

This clone occurred once. No antigen is known for it. The PCR employed 60 Vbeta primers together with 13 Jbeta primers. TCRdb's table, derived via immunoSEQ multiplex PCR, lists solely in-frame clones and lacks some. The profile shows roughly 70,000 clones, around 78% of them singletons. Germline values: CDR1 MNHEY, CDR2 SMNVEV (reference sequence). Trimming cost V 6 bases and J 5 bases, with 17 bases left between them. This CDR3 has 15 residues. This TCR came from a man between 50 and 59 years old in good health and CMV-seronegative. The rearrangement joins TRBV27 to TRBJ2-1; perhaps TRBD2 as D (6 bases). The sequencing sample was made of PBMCs. Here the CDR3 DNA reads TGTGCCAGCAGGCGGGACTCCACCCTAAACAATGAGCAGTTCTTC. Protein sequence: CASRRDSTLNNEQFF.